These T cell receptor beta chains were read from a single sample in a study of blood T cell repertoires in COVID-19. TCRdb's table, derived via immunoSEQ multiplex PCR, lists solely in-frame clones and lacks some. The sample contains 170,000 or so clones, almost 85% of which appear only once. The specimen sequenced was peripheral blood. All receptors derive from a man aged 18 to 30 with active or convalescent COVID-19. Both conserved end residues are part of each CDR3. Fields, in order: V gene, clone size, D gene, J gene, CDR3 DNA, CDR3 protein. The D gene is left open where the match is weak. Clone size is given for some rows only: seen once, a few or many times, or a class if the clone is expanded.

>TRBV29-1|.|TRBD2|TRBJ2-1
TGCAGCGTAGCCGGGACTAGTTTCTATGAGCAGTTCTTC
CSVAGTSFYEQFF
>TRBV5-1|.|.|TRBJ1-4
TGCGCCAGCAGCTGGGGGGGCCGAGGGGGTGAAAAACTGTTTTTT
CASSWGGRGGEKLFF
>TRBV7-8|.|.|TRBJ2-3
TGTGCCAGCACGCTTGGGGGGAGCACAGATACGCAGTATTTT
CASTLGGSTDTQYF
>TRBV28|.|TRBD2|TRBJ2-1
TGTGCCAGCAGTGTATCACTAGCGGGACAATACAATGAGCAGTTCTTC
CASSVSLAGQYNEQFF
>TRBV18|.|TRBD1|TRBJ1-5
TGTGCCAGCTCACCGACAGGGTCTAGCAATCAGCCCCAGCATTTT
CASSPTGSSNQPQHF
>TRBV28|once|TRBD2|TRBJ2-1
TGTGCCAGCAGTTTCAGCGGGGCCATATACAATGAGCAGTTCTTC
CASSFSGAIYNEQFF
>TRBV3-1/TRBV3-2|.|.|TRBJ1-2
TGTGCCAGCAGCCAAGCTGGGGGCAGGGGCTATGGCTACACCTTC
CASSQAGGRGYGYTF
>TRBV4-2|.|.|TRBJ2-7
TGTGCCAGCAGCCAAGTTGGGGACTTCCCGCCCTACGAGCAGTACTTC
CASSQVGDFPPYEQYF
>TRBV3-1/TRBV3-2|.|TRBD1|TRBJ1-2
TGTGCCAGCAGCGACCGACAGGGAATACGGGGCTACACCTTC
CASSDRQGIRGYTF
>TRBV10-3|.|.|TRBJ1-5
TGTGCCATCAGTCCGGTAGAGAATAGCAATCAGCCCCAGCATTTT
CAISPVENSNQPQHF
>TRBV11-2|.|TRBD1|TRBJ1-6
TGTGCCAGCAGCTTAGTCCCGGGACAGGGTCCGAATTCACCCCTCCACTTT
CASSLVPGQGPNSPLHF
>TRBV5-5|.|TRBD1|TRBJ2-1
TGTGCCAGCAGCTTGGGGGCATGGGACAGGGGGCTCAATGAGCAGTTCTTC
CASSLGAWDRGLNEQFF
>TRBV9|.|TRBD1|TRBJ1-2
TGTGCCAGCAGCCTTGGACAGGGTGTGTTTGGCTACACCTTC
CASSLGQGVFGYTF
>TRBV19|.|.|TRBJ1-1
TGTGCCAGCAATCAGGGGTTTACAACTGAAGCTTTCTTT
CASNQGFTTEAFF
>TRBV27|.|TRBD1|TRBJ2-7
TGTGCCAGCAGTTTATCAGGGACAGACTACGAGCAGTACTTC
CASSLSGTDYEQYF
>TRBV7-6|.|TRBD1|TRBJ1-3
TGTGCCAGCAGCTTAGCTTTTGGTGGGACAGGGGCACTCTCTGGAAACACCATATATTTT
CASSLAFGGTGALSGNTIYF
>TRBV5-8|.|.|TRBJ2-3
TGTGCCAGCAGCTTGGCTGTGGGGGCCCGGGCAGATACGCAGTATTTT
CASSLAVGARADTQYF
>TRBV12-3/TRBV12-4|.|TRBD1|TRBJ1-1
TGTGCCAGCAGCGTACAGGGGGCCCAACCAGCTTTCTTT
CASSVQGAQPAFF
>TRBV15|.|.|TRBJ2-3
TGTGCCACCAGCGAAGAGGAGGACTCATTTGGTACAGATACGCAGTATTTT
CATSEEEDSFGTDTQYF
>TRBV11-2|.|TRBD1|TRBJ1-1
TGTGCCAGCAGTAAGGACAGGGGGCGAGAAGCTTTCTTT
CASSKDRGREAFF
>TRBV12-3/TRBV12-4|.|.|TRBJ1-1
TGTGCCAGCAGTTTAGATACCGGGAAAGAAGCTTTCTTT
CASSLDTGKEAFF
>TRBV4-2|.|TRBD1|TRBJ1-4
TGTGCCAGCAGCCATTGGGCCGGGACAGGTCGTGAAAAACTGTTTTTT
CASSHWAGTGREKLFF
>TRBV5-1|.|TRBD2|TRBJ2-3
TGCGCCAGCAGCCCCCGACTAGCGGGGGGCTACACAGATACGCAGTATTTT
CASSPRLAGGYTDTQYF
>TRBV29-1|.|.|TRBJ1-3
TGCAGCGCCGTAGGAAACACCATATATTTT
CSAVGNTIYF
>TRBV18|few|.|TRBJ1-1
TGTGCCAGCTCCCCACAGGAGGGGTTCACTGAAGCTTTCTTT
CASSPQEGFTEAFF
>TRBV27|.|TRBD2|TRBJ2-3
TGTGCCAGCACCTCGGGGGGGGAAATCACAGATACGCAGTATTTT
CASTSGGEITDTQYF
>TRBV28|.|TRBD1|TRBJ2-5
TGTGCCAGCAGTTTAGTAGGCGCCGGGACAGGGCAAGAGACCCAGTACTTC
CASSLVGAGTGQETQYF
>TRBV2|.|.|TRBJ2-3
TGTGCCAGCCGTCGATTAGGAGCTAGCACAGATACGCAGTATTTT
CASRRLGASTDTQYF
>TRBV28|.|TRBD2|TRBJ2-3
TGTGCCAGCAGTCTAGCGGGAGGGCCTGGGGATACGCAGTATTTT
CASSLAGGPGDTQYF
>TRBV4-1|.|.|TRBJ2-5
TGCGCCAGCAGCCAAGTCCCCTTGGAGACCCAGTACTTC
CASSQVPLETQYF
>TRBV30|.|.|TRBJ1-1
TGTGCCTGGAGTGTATTGAGTCAGGGTCGGACTGAAGCTTTCTTT
CAWSVLSQGRTEAFF
>TRBV5-1|once|TRBD1|TRBJ1-3
TGCGCCAGCAGCTTGGTACAGGGGATGTCTGGAAACACCATATATTTT
CASSLVQGMSGNTIYF
>TRBV6-4|.|TRBD2|TRBJ2-7
TGTGCCAGCAGTGACGGTCGCAGGGCACGAATAACTTTTGGGACTAGCGAGCAGTACTTC
CASSDGRRARITFGTSEQYF
>TRBV5-1|.|.|TRBJ2-5
TGCGTCAGCAGCTTGGCTTTGGGCGAGACCCAGTACTTC
CVSSLALGETQYF
>TRBV5-1|.|.|TRBJ2-3
TGCGCCAGCAGCTTGAGTGGCGGAAGCACAGATACGCAGTATTTT
CASSLSGGSTDTQYF
>TRBV2|.|.|TRBJ2-2
TGTGCCAGCAGTGAATGGGGCAAGCTCACCGGGGAGCTGTTTTTT
CASSEWGKLTGELFF
>TRBV27|medium-sized|.|TRBJ2-1
TGTGCCAGCAGTTCCTATTCGATGAGCTCCTACAATGAGCAGTTCTTC
CASSSYSMSSYNEQFF
>TRBV29-1|.|.|TRBJ1-2
TGCAGCGTTGAAGATTCGAAGAGAGATGGCTACACCTTC
CSVEDSKRDGYTF
>TRBV2|.|.|TRBJ2-5
TGTGCCAGCAGACCCCAAGGGTTAGCGGCGGGGCCTCAAGAGACCCAGTACTTC
CASRPQGLAAGPQETQYF
>TRBV19|.|.|TRBJ1-1
TGTGCCAGTAGTAGGAGTTTGAACACTGAAGCTTTCTTT
CASSRSLNTEAFF
>TRBV6-1|.|TRBD1|TRBJ2-3
TGTGCCAGCAGTGACGGACAGGGGGTAATGGATACGCAGTATTTT
CASSDGQGVMDTQYF
>TRBV11-2|.|.|TRBJ1-1
TGTGCCAGCAGCTTAAGATTTAGCGGCCGATTGAACACTGAAGCTTTCTTT
CASSLRFSGRLNTEAFF
>TRBV5-1|.|.|TRBJ2-3
TGCGCCAGCAGTGGTCTGCTAGCTGGAGATACGCAGTATTTT
CASSGLLAGDTQYF
>TRBV7-8|.|TRBD2|TRBJ2-2
TGTGCCAGCAGCTTATCGGGCGGGAGCAACACCGGGGAGCTGTTTTTT
CASSLSGGSNTGELFF
>TRBV6-6|.|.|TRBJ2-5
TGTGCCAGCAGCCGCGACATCCAAGAGACCCAGTACTTC
CASSRDIQETQYF
>TRBV6-5|.|TRBD1|TRBJ1-1
TGTGCCAGCAGTCTATTACCCGACAGGGCCACTGAAGCTTTCTTT
CASSLLPDRATEAFF
>TRBV5-5|.|.|TRBJ1-1
TGTGCCAGCAGCTTTCTCACTGAAGCTTTCTTT
CASSFLTEAFF
>TRBV7-2|.|.|TRBJ1-2
TGTGCCAGCAGCTTAGAGGGGAGGGCAGGGGTCTATGGCTACACCTTC
CASSLEGRAGVYGYTF
>TRBV21-1|.|.|TRBJ1-2
TGTGCCAGCATCGGACAGGGAAACTATGGCTACACCTTC
CASIGQGNYGYTF
>TRBV5-6|.|.|TRBJ1-2
TGTGCCAGCAGCTTGGGGAACGGACACCTCATTGCGAATGGCTACACCTTC
CASSLGNGHLIANGYTF
>TRBV3-1/TRBV3-2|once|.|TRBJ2-5
TGTGCCAGCAGCCAGCGGACAGCCATACAGTACTTC
CASSQRTAIQYF
>TRBV6-5|.|TRBD1|TRBJ1-5
TGTGCCAGCAGTTTCCGGGACAGGGTAAGCAATCAGCCCCAGCATTTT
CASSFRDRVSNQPQHF
>TRBV7-8|.|TRBD2|TRBJ2-5
TGTGCCAGCAGCTTAAGTCCCACCGCTAGCGGGAGACAGACCCAGTACTTC
CASSLSPTASGRQTQYF
>TRBV27|.|TRBD2|TRBJ2-7
TGTGCCAGCAGTCCCGCTAGCGGGAGCTATTACGAGCAGTACTTC
CASSPASGSYYEQYF